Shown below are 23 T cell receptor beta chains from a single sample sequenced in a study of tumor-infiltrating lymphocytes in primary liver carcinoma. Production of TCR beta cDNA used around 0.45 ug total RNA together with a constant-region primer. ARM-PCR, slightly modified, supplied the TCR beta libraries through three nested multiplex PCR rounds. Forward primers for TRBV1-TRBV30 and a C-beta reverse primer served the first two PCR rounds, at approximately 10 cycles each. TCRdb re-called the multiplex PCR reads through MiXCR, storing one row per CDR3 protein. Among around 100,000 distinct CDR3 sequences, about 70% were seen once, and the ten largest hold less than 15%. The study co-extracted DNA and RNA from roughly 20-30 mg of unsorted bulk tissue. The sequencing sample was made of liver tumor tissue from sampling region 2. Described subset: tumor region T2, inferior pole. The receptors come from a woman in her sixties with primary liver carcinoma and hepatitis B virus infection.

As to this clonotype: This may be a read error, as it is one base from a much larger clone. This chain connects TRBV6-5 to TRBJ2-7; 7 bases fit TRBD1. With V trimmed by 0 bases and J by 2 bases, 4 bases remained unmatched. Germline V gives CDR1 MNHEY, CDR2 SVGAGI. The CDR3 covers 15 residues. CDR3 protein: CASSYSVTGPYEQYF. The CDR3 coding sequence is TGTGCCAGCAGTTACTCAGTGACAGGGCCCTACGAGCAGTACTTC.

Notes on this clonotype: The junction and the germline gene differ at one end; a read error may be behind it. CDR3 protein: CNVEPSTDTQYF. The CDR3 coding sequence is TGCAACGTTGAACCCAGCACAGATACACAGTATTTT. This chain connects TRBV29-1 to TRBJ2-3; no clear D. The germline V gene encodes CDR1 SQVTM and CDR2 ANQGSEA. CDR3 length equals 12 residues.

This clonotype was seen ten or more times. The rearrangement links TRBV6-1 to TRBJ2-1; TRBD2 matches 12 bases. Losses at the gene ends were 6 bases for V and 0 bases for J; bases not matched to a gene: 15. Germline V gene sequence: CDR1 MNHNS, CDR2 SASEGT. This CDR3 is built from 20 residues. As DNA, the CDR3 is TGTGCCAGCAGCCTCCGGACTAGCGGGACGAAACTCGCCTCCTACAATGAGCAGTTCTTC. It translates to CASSLRTSGTKLASYNEQFF.

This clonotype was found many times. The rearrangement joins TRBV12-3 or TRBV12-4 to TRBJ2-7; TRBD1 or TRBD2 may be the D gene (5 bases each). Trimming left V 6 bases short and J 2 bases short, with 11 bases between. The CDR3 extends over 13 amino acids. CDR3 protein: CASRRDAAYEQYF. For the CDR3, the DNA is TGTGCCAGCAGGAGGGACGCAGCCTACGAGCAGTACTTC.

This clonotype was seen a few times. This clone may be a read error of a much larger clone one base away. CDR3 protein: CTSSYQGEYYGYTF. CDR3 DNA: TGTACCAGCAGTTATCAGGGCGAGTACTATGGCTACACCTTC. This chain uses TRBV6-6 with TRBJ1-2; weak D call: TRBD1 (5 bases). Germline CDR1 MNHNY, CDR2 SVGAGI (reference sequence). The CDR3 length is 14 residues.

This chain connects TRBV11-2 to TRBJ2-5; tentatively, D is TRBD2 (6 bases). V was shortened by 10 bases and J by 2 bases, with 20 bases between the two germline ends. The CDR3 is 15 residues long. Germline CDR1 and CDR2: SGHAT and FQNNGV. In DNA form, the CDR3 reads TGTGCCAAGAGCTTACGACTAGTACGACAAGAGACCCAGTACTTC. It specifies CAKSLRLVRQETQYF.

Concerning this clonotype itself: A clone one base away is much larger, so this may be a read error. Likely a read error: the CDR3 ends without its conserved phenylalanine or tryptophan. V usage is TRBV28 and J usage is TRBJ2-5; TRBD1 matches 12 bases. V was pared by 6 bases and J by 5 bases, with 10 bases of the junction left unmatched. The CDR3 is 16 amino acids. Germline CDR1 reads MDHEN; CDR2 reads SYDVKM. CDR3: CASRTPGQGARETQYS. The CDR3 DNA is TGTGCCAGCAGAACTCCGGGACAGGGGGCGAGGGAGACCCAGTACTCC.

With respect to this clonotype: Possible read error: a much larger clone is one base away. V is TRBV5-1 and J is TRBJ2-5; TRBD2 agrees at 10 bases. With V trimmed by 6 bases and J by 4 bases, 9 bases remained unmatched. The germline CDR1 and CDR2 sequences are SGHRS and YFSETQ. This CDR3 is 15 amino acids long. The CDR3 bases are TGCGCCAGCAACCGGCTAGCGGGAGCGGGAGAGACCCAGTACTTC. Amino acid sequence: CASNRLAGAGETQYF.

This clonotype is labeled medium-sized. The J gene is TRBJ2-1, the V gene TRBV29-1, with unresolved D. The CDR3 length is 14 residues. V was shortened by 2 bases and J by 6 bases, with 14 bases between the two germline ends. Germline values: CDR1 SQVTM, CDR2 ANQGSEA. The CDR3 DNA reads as TGCAGCGTTGAACCGGCAGGATCCGGCAATGAGCAGTTCTTC. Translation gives CSVEPAGSGNEQFF.

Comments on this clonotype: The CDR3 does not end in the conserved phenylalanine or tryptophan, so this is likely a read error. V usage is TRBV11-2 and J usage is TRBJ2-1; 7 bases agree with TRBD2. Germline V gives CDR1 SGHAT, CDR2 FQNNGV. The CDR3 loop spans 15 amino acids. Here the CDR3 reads CASSLRGDSYNEQFL. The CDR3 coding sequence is TGTGCCAGCAGCTTACGGGGGGACTCCTACAATGAACAGTTCTTA.

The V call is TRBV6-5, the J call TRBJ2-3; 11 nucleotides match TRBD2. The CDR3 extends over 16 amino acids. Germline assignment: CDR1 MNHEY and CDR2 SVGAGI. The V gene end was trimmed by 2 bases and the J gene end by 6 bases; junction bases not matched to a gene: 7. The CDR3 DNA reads TGTGCCAGCAGTTACACGGGACTAGCGGCCACGGATACGCAGTATTTT. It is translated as CASSYTGLAATDTQYF.

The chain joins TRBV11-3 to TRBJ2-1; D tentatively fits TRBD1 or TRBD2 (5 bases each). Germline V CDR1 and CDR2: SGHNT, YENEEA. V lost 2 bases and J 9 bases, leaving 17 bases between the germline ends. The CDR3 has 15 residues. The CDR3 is CASSLRTRGELEQFF. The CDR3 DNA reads TGTGCCAGCAGCTTAAGAACTAGAGGGGAGCTTGAGCAGTTCTTC.

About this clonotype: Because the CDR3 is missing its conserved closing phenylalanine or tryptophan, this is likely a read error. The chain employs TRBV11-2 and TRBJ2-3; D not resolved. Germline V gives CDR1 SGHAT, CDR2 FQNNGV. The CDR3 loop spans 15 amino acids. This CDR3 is CASILDLGLTFSQYY. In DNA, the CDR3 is TGTGCCAGCATCTTAGATCTGGGCCTCACGTTCTCGCAGTATTAT.

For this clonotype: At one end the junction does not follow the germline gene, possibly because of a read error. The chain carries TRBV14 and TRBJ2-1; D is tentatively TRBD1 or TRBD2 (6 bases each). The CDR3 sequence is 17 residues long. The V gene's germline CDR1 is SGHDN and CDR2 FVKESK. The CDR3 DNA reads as TGTGCCAGAAGCCAAGGGGGTAGCGGAAAATCCTACAATGAGCAGTTCTTC. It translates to CARSQGGSGKSYNEQFF.

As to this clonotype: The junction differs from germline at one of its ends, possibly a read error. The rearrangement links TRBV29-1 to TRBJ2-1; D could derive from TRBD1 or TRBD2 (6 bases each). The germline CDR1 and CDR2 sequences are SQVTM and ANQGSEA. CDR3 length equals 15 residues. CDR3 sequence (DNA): TGCAGCGTTGATGGAGGGGGGATCTCCTACAATGAGCAGTTCTTT. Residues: CSVDGGGISYNEQFF.

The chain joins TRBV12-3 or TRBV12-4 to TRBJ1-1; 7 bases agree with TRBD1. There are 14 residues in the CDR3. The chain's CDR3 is CVSSPDDRDTEAFF. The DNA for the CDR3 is TGTGTCAGTAGTCCCGACGACAGGGACACTGAAGCTTTCTTT.

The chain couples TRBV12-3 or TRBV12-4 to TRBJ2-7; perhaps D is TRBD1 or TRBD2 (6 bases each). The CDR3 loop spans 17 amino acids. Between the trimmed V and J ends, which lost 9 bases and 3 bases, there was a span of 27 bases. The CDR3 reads CASCSDGGRARYYEQYF. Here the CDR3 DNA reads TGTGCCAGTTGTTCCGACGGGGGCAGGGCCCGTTACTACGAGCAGTACTTC.

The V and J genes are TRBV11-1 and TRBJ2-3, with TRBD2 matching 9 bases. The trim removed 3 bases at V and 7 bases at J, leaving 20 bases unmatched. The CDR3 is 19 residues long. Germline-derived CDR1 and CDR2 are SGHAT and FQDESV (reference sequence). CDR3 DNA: TGTGCCAGCAGCTTGAGGGTCCCTATTAGCGGGAGAGCGACACATACGCAGTATTTT. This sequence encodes CASSLRVPISGRATHTQYF.

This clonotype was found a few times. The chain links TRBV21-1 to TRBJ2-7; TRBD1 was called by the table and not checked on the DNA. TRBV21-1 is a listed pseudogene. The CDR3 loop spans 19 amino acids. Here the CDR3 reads CASSKRELTGGPEGYEQYF. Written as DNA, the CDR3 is TGTGCCAGCAGCAAAAGAGAGCTCACAGGTGGGCCCGAGGGGTACGAGCAGTACTTC.

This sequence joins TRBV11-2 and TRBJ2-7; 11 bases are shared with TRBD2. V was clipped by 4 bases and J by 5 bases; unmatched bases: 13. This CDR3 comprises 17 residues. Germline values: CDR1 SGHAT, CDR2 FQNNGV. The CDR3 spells CASSYSRGSGRAHEQYF. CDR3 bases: TGTGCCAGCAGCTACTCCCGCGGTAGCGGGAGGGCCCACGAGCAGTACTTC.

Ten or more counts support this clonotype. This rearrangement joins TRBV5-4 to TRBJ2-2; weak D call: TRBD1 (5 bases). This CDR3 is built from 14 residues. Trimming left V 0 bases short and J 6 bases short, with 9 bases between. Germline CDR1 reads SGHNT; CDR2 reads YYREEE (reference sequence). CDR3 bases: TGTGCCAGCAGCTTGGGGACAAGTCCCGGGGAGCTGTTTTTT. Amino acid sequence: CASSLGTSPGELFF.

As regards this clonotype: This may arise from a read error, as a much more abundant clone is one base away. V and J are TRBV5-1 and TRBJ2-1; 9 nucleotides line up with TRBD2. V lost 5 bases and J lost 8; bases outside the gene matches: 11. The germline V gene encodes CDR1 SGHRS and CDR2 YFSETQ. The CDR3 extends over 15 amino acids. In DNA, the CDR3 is TGCGCCAGCAGTAGTTCCCTAGCGGGAACGGATGAGCAGTTCTTC. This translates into CASSSSLAGTDEQFF.

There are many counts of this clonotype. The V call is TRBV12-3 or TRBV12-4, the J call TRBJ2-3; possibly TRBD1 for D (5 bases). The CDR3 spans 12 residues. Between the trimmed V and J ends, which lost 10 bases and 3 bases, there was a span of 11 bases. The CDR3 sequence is CATEAGTDTQYF. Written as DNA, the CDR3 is TGTGCCACCGAGGCAGGGACAGATACGCAGTATTTT.